A selection of T cell receptor beta chains follows, all from one sample in a study of blood T cell dynamics during melanoma immunotherapy. The data were produced by immunoSEQ multiplex PCR, yet TCRdb's version contains in-frame clones alone and is incomplete. The data contain roughly 16,000 clones, roughly 80% of them seen just once; the ten biggest clones take up about 7.6%. This specimen was blood, taken from a patient treated with checkpoint blockade. These TCRs come from a human donor with melanoma. Each CDR3 is given with its conserved first and last residue. D genes are given only for firm matches. Not all rows give a size; the values are once, few, many and, for expanded clones, a class.

clone size	D gene	J gene	V gene	CDR3 protein	CDR3 DNA
few	.	TRBJ1-5	TRBV30	CAWSGGGNQPQHF	TGTGCCTGGAGTGGGGGTGGCAATCAGCCCCAGCATTTT
.	.	TRBJ1-2	TRBV27	CASSFAGYGYTF	TGTGCCAGCAGTTTTGCGGGCTATGGCTACACCTTC
.	TRBD1	TRBJ1-4	TRBV4-2	CASSQKQGLNEKLFF	TGTGCCAGCAGCCAAAAACAGGGGCTTAATGAAAAACTGTTTTTT
.	.	TRBJ2-1	TRBV6-6	CASSYRGRSFF	TGTGCCAGCAGTTATAGGGGTAGATCGTTCTTC
.	.	TRBJ2-7	TRBV10-3	CAISGPVGKGSSYEQYF	TGTGCCATCAGTGGCCCGGTTGGCAAGGGCAGCTCCTACGAGCAGTACTTC
.	TRBD2	TRBJ2-1	TRBV6-6	CASSAGTTVEQFF	TGTGCCAGCAGCGCCGGGACTACCGTGGAGCAGTTCTTC
.	TRBD1	TRBJ1-1	TRBV7-8	CASSSQGQGGEAFF	TGTGCCAGCAGTTCCCAAGGACAGGGTGGTGAAGCTTTCTTT
.	TRBD2	TRBJ2-3	TRBV7-6	CASSLVEASGSGDTQYF	TGTGCCAGCAGCTTAGTTGAAGCTAGCGGATCCGGGGATACGCAGTATTTT
.	.	TRBJ2-7	TRBV5-4	CASSVTGFEQYF	TGTGCCAGCAGCGTGACGGGCTTCGAGCAGTACTTC
.	TRBD1	TRBJ2-7	TRBV19	CASSVSGTGYSYEQYF	TGTGCCAGTAGTGTATCCGGGACAGGCTACTCCTACGAGCAGTACTTC
.	.	TRBJ2-1	TRBV7-9	CASSLMQREQFF	TGTGCCAGCAGCTTAATGCAGCGGGAGCAGTTCTTC
.	TRBD2	TRBJ2-7	TRBV7-9	CASSLLSGRSSYEQYF	TGTGCCAGCAGCTTACTTAGCGGGAGGAGCTCCTACGAGCAGTACTTC
.	.	TRBJ2-7	TRBV6-1	CASSDTWSGSYEQYF	TGTGCCAGCAGTGATACGTGGAGCGGTAGCTACGAGCAGTACTTC
.	TRBD2	TRBJ2-3	TRBV9	CASRKREAADTQYF	TGTGCCAGCAGGAAGCGGGAGGCGGCAGATACGCAGTATTTT
once	.	TRBJ2-2	TRBV7-3	CASRPAGSANTGELFF	TGTGCCAGCAGGCCCGCGGGCAGCGCGAACACCGGGGAGCTGTTTTTT
.	TRBD2	TRBJ2-2	TRBV28	CASSGTRLELFF	TGTGCCAGCAGCGGGACTAGGTTGGAGCTGTTTTTT
.	.	TRBJ2-1	TRBV7-2	CASSPFGGQFF	TGTGCCAGCAGCCCCTTCGGTGGGCAGTTCTTC
.	TRBD2	TRBJ2-7	TRBV27	CASSLAGGYEQYF	TGTGCCAGCAGTTTAGCGGGGGGCTACGAGCAGTACTTC
.	TRBD1	TRBJ1-4	TRBV7-2	CASSLGGQGNEKLFF	TGTGCCAGCAGCTTAGGAGGACAGGGGAATGAAAAACTGTTTTTT
few	TRBD1	TRBJ2-2	TRBV5-1	CASSLSLRTGPTGELFF	TGCGCCAGCAGCCTTAGTCTTCGGACAGGGCCCACCGGGGAGCTGTTTTTT
.	.	TRBJ1-4	TRBV5-3	CASSPGSNEKLFF	TGTGCCAGCAGCCCGGGATCTAATGAAAAACTGTTTTTT
.	TRBD2	TRBJ2-2	TRBV5-1	CASSRTGSGKNTGELFF	TGCGCCAGCAGCCGTACGGGTAGCGGGAAGAACACCGGGGAGCTGTTTTTT
.	TRBD2	TRBJ2-1	TRBV2	CASSAWAGVGNEQFF	TGTGCCAGCAGTGCCTGGGCGGGAGTCGGGAATGAGCAGTTCTTC
.	.	TRBJ2-7	TRBV30	CACTPGPATYEQYF	TGTGCCTGTACCCCGGGACCAGCAACCTACGAGCAGTACTTC
medium-sized	.	TRBJ2-1	TRBV21-1	CASSARTRFHEQFF	TGTGCCAGCAGCGCCCGGACTAGGTTCCATGAGCAGTTCTTC
.	.	TRBJ1-1	TRBV19	CASSRFLRKNTEAFF	TGTGCCAGTAGTCGGTTCCTCAGGAAAAACACTGAAGCTTTCTTT
.	.	TRBJ2-3	TRBV27	CASNFLSRALSTDTQYF	TGTGCCAGCAATTTTTTATCCAGGGCCTTGAGCACAGATACGCAGTATTTT
.	.	TRBJ2-7	TRBV7-9	CASSLGPGAGAAYEQYF	TGTGCCAGCAGCTTAGGCCCGGGGGCGGGGGCGGCCTACGAGCAGTACTTC
.	TRBD2	TRBJ2-5	TRBV28	CASSLRPFLAGGPETQYF	TGTGCCAGCAGTTTAAGGCCTTTCCTAGCGGGAGGGCCGGAGACCCAGTACTTC
.	.	TRBJ2-4	TRBV28	CASKGTGRFQYF	TGTGCCAGCAAAGGGACCGGTCGGTTTCAGTACTTC
.	TRBD2	TRBJ2-5	TRBV2	CASRKGSGQTQYF	TGTGCCAGCAGAAAAGGTAGCGGGCAGACCCAGTACTTC
.	TRBD2	TRBJ2-2	TRBV5-4	CASSQEYWASSGRAGDLFF	TGTGCCAGCAGCCAAGAATACTGGGCGTCTAGCGGGAGGGCCGGGGACCTGTTTTTT
.	.	TRBJ2-7	TRBV4-2	CASSEGEVREQYF	TGTGCCAGCAGCGAGGGAGAGGTGAGGGAGCAGTACTTC
.	.	TRBJ1-1	TRBV5-1	CASSKSGHLNTEAFF	TGCGCCAGCAGCAAATCGGGACACCTGAACACTGAAGCTTTCTTT
.	.	TRBJ2-5	TRBV7-3	CASSLGTEETQYF	TGTGCCAGCAGCTTAGGGACCGAAGAGACCCAGTACTTC
.	.	TRBJ2-1	TRBV10-3	CAITERPHLRDEQFF	TGTGCCATCACTGAACGGCCCCACCTCCGCGATGAGCAGTTCTTC
.	.	TRBJ2-7	TRBV6-6	CASSYYLSGTAYEQYF	TGTGCCAGCAGTTACTACCTTAGCGGGACAGCCTACGAGCAGTACTTC
.	.	TRBJ2-1	TRBV7-9	CASSLVSREQFF	TGTGCCAGCAGCTTAGTGTCGCGTGAGCAGTTCTTC
.	.	TRBJ2-5	TRBV2	CASSVQLGETQYF	TGTGCCAGCAGTGTTCAGTTGGGAGAGACCCAGTACTTC
.	.	TRBJ2-1	TRBV5-4	CASSFNIVNEQFF	TGTGCCAGCAGCTTTAATATAGTCAATGAGCAGTTCTTC
.	.	TRBJ1-3	TRBV7-2	CASKIPTGNTIYF	TGTGCCAGCAAAATACCGACCGGAAACACCATATATTTT